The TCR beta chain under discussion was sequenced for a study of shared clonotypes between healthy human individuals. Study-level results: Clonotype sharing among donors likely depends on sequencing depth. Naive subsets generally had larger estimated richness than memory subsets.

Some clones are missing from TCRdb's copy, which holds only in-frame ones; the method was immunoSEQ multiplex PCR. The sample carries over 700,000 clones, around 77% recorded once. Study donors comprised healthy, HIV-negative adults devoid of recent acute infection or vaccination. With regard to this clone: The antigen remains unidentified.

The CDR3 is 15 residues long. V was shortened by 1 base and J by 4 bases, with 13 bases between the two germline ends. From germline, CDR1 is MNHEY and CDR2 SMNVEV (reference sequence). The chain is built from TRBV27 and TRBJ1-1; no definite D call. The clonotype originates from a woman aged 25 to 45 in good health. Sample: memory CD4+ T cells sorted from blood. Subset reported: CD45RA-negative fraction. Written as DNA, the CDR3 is TGTGCCAGCAGTTTATGGGCGGGTGCAGGCACTGAAGCTTTCTTT. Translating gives CASSLWAGAGTEAFF.